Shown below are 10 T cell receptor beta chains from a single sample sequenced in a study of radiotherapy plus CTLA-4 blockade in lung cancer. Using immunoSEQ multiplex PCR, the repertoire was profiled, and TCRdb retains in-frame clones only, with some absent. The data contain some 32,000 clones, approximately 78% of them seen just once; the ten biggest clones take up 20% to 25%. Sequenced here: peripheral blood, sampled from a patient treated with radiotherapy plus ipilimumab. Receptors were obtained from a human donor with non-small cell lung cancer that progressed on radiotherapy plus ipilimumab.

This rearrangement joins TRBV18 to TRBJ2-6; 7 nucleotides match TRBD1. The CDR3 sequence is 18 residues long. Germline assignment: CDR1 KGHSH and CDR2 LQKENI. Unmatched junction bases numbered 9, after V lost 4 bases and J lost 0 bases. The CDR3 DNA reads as TGTGCCAGCTCACAGGCCACCGGGACAGTCTCTGGGGCCAACGTCCTGACTTTC. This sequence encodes CASSQATGTVSGANVLTF.

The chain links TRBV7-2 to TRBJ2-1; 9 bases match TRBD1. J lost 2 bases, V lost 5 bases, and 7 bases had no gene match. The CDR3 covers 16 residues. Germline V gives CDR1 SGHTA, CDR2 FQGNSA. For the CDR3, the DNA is TGTGCCAGCAGCCCTACCGGACAGGGGACCTACAATGAGCAGTTCTTC. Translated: CASSPTGQGTYNEQFF.

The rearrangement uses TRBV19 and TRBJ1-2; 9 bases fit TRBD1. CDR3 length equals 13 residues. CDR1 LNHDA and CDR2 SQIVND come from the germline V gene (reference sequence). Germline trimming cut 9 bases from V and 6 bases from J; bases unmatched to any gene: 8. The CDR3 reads CASLQGAVDGYTF. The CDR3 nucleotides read TGTGCCAGCCTACAGGGGGCCGTGGATGGCTACACCTTC.

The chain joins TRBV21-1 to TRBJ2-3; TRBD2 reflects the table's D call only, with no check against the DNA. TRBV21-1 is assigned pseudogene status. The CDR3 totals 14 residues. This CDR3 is CASRLADPTDTQYF. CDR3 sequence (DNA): TGTGCCAGCAGACTAGCGGACCCTACAGATACGCAGTATTTT.

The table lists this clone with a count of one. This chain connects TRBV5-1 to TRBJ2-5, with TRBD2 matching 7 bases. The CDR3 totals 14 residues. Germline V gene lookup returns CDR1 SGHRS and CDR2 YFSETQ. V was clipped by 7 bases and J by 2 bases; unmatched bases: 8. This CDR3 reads CASGGTTSQETQYF. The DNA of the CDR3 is TGCGCCAGCGGGGGGACTACCTCGCAAGAGACCCAGTACTTC.

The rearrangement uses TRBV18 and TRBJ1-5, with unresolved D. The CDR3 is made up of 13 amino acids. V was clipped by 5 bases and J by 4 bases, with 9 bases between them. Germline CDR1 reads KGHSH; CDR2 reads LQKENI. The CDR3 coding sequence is TGTGCCAGCTCAAACGCGCGTAATCAGCCCCAGCATTTT. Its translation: CASSNARNQPQHF.

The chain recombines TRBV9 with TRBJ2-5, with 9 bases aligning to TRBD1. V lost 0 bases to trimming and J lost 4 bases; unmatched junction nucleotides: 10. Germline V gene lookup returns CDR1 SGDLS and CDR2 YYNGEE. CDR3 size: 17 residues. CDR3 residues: CASSVVGTGGSGETQYF. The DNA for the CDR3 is TGTGCCAGCAGCGTAGTGGGCACAGGGGGCTCGGGAGAGACCCAGTACTTC.

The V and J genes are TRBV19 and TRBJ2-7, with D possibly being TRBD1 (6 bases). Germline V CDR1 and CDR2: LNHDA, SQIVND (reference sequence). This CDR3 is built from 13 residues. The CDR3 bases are TGTGCTACTGGTATGGGGGCCTCCTACGAGCAGTACTTC. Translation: CATGMGASYEQYF.

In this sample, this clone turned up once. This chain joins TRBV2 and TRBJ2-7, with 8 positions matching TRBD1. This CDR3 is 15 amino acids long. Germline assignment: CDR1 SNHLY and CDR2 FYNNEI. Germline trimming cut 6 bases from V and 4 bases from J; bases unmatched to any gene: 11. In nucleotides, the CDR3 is TGTGCCAGCAGCCTCAGGGGGCTCATTGGGTACGAGCAGTACTTC. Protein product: CASSLRGLIGYEQYF.

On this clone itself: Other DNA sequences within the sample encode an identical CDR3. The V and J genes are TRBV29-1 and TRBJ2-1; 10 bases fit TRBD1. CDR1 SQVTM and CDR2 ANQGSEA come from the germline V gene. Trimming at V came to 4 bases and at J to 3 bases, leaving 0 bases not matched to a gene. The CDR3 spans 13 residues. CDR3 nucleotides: TGCAGCGTTGGGACAGGGGGCTACAATGAGCAGTTCTTC. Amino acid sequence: CSVGTGGYNEQFF.